What follows are 6 T cell receptor beta chains derived from one specimen sequenced in a study of CD8 T cells in ankylosing spondylitis. Study-wide results and limits: Made up of under ten highly homologous variants, a TCR beta motif appeared characteristic of ankylosing spondylitis blood.

TCRdb re-called the 5' RACE reads with MiXCR, one entry per CDR3 protein. The table has 250,000 to 350,000 distinct CDR3 sequences, 6.5% to 10% seen once; the top ten hold roughly 14%. These receptors lack a known antigen. Sequenced sample: blood, either unsorted or a sorted T cell fraction (not recorded which). These receptors came from a male donor with ankylosing spondylitis.

J is TRBJ2-3 and V is TRBV10-3, with TRBD2 as a possible D gene (7 bases). This CDR3 is 16 amino acids long. The germline V gene has CDR1 ENHRY and CDR2 SYGVKD. Trimming took 0 bases from V and 5 from J, leaving 15 bases between them. This CDR3 is CAISESLRGARDTQYF. CDR3 in DNA: TGTGCCATCAGTGAGTCCCTTCGGGGGGCACGAGATACGCAGTATTTT.

This clonotype has just a few counts. The chain combines TRBV12-3 or TRBV12-4 with TRBJ1-2; 8 positions match TRBD1. Unmatched junction bases numbered 4, after V lost 6 bases and J lost 7 bases. The CDR3 is 12 residues long. The CDR3 DNA reads TGTGCCAGCAGCCCGGACAGGGTTGGCTACACCTTC. This encodes CASSPDRVGYTF.

This clonotype turned up a few times. The chain employs TRBV28 and TRBJ1-4, with 9 nucleotides matching TRBD1. The CDR3 has 15 residues. Germline V CDR1 and CDR2: MDHEN, SYDVKM. V dropped 2 bases and J dropped 8; count of bases not matched to a gene: 6. CDR3 sequence (DNA): TGTGCCAGCAGTTTAGAAGGACAGGGGAACGAAAAACTGTTTTTT. Translated, it gives CASSLEGQGNEKLFF.

A few counts support this clonotype. J is TRBJ2-7 and V is TRBV4-1, with TRBD2 matching 10 bases. The trim removed 2 bases at V and 5 bases at J, leaving 18 bases unmatched. The germline CDR1 and CDR2 sequences are MGHRA and YSYEKL. The CDR3 has 19 residues. CDR3 in amino acids: CASSQSMARGSGRSDEQYF. In nucleotides, the CDR3 is TGCGCCAGCAGCCAATCCATGGCCCGGGGTAGCGGGAGGAGCGACGAGCAGTACTTC.

The chain combines TRBV29-1 with TRBJ2-1, with 12 positions matching TRBD2. J lost 1 base, V lost 7 bases, and 11 bases had no gene match. Germline CDR1 reads SQVTM; CDR2 reads ANQGSEA. This CDR3 has 17 amino acids. As DNA, the CDR3 is TGCAGCGCTGCTAGCGGGAGGGCGGGTTTTTCCTACAATGAGCAGTTCTTC. Translating gives CSAASGRAGFSYNEQFF.

This clonotype occurred a few times. The rearrangement joins TRBV9 to TRBJ1-5; D remains ambiguous. The germline V and J ends were trimmed by 3 bases and 0 bases, with 10 bases remaining between them. Germline loops: CDR1 SGDLS, CDR2 YYNGEE. The CDR3 covers 15 residues. CDR3 nucleotide sequence: TGTGCCAGCAGCGGGGGTCCAGTTAGCAATCAGCCCCAGCATTTT. It specifies CASSGGPVSNQPQHF.